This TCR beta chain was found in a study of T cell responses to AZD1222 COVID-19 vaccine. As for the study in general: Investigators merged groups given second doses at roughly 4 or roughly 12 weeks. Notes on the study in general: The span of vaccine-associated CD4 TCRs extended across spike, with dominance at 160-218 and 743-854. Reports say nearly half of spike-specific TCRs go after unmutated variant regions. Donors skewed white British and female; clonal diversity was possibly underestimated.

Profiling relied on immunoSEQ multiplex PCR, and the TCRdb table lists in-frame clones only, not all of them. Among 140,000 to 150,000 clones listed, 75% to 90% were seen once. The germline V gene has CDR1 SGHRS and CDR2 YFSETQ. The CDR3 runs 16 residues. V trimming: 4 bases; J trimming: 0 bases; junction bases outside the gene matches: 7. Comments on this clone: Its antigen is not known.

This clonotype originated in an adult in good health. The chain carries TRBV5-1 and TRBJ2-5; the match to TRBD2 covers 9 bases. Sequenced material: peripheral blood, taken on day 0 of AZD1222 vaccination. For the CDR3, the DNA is TGCGCCAGCAGCATTGGACTAGCGAGCAACCAAGAGACCCAGTACTTC. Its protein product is CASSIGLASNQETQYF.